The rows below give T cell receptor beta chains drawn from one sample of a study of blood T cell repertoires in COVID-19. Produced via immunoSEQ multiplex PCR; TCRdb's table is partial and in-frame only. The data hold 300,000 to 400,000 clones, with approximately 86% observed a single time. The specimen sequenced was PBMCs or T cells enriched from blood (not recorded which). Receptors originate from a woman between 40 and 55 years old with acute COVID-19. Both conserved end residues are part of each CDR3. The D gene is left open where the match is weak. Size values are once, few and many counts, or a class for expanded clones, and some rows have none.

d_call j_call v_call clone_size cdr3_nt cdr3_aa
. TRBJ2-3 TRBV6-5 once TGTGCCAGCAGAGCGTGGGGGGCAGATACGCAGTATTTT CASRAWGADTQYF
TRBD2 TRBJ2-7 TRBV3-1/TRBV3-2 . TGTGCCAGCAGCCCGACTTCGGGAGGGAGAGCCTACGAGCAGTACTTC CASSPTSGGRAYEQYF
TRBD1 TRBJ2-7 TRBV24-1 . TGTGCCACCAGTGATGGCCGGGACAGCTACGAGCAGTACTTC CATSDGRDSYEQYF
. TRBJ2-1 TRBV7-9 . TGTGCCAGCAGCTTAGTAGGGAGGCCCTACAATGAGCAGTTCTTC CASSLVGRPYNEQFF
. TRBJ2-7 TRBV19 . TGTGCCAGTAGCCCCAGGGGCTACGAGCAGTACTTC CASSPRGYEQYF
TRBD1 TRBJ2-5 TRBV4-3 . TGCGCCAGCAGCCAAGGACGACAGGGTGGGTGGGAGACCCAGTACTTC CASSQGRQGGWETQYF
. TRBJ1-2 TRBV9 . TGTGCCAGCAGCATTGGACCGGGACAAGACTATGGCTACACCTTC CASSIGPGQDYGYTF
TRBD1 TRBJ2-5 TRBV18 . TGTGCCAGCTCCCCTAACAGGGGTAGGGAGACCCAGTACTTC CASSPNRGRETQYF
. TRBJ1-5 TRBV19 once TGTGCCAGTAGTATAGGCGAGGGCGGACAGCCCCAGCATTTT CASSIGEGGQPQHF
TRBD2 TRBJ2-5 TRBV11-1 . TGTGCCAGCAGCACGCGGGGAGGGCAAGAGACCCAGTACTTC CASSTRGGQETQYF
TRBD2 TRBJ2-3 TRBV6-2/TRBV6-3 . TGTGCCAGCAGTAGGGGACTAGCGGCTAGCACAGATACGCAGTATTTT CASSRGLAASTDTQYF
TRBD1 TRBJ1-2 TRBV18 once TGTGCCAGCTCACCACGATCGGGACAGAACTATGGCTACACCTTC CASSPRSGQNYGYTF
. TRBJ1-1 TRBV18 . TGTGCCAGCTCACCGCGACAGGTTAACACTGAAGCTTTCTTT CASSPRQVNTEAFF
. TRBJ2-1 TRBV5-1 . TGCGCCAGCAGCTTGGTAGATGAGCAGTTCTTC CASSLVDEQFF
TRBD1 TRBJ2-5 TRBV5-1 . TGCGCCAGCAGCAAGGGACAGCTTCAAGAGACCCAGTACTTC CASSKGQLQETQYF
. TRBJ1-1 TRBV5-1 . TGCGCCAGCAACCCCCGGGGAGTAGACACTGAAGCTTTCTTT CASNPRGVDTEAFF
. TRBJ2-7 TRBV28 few TGTGCCAGCAGTTTCACAGGGGGGGGTGACGAGCAGTACTTC CASSFTGGGDEQYF
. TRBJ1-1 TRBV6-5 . TGTGCCAGCACTCGTGACCGGGTGTCGACTGAAGCTTTCTTT CASTRDRVSTEAFF
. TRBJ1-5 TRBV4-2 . TGTGCCAGCAGCTCGACAGAGGATGGCAATCAGCCCCAGCATTTT CASSSTEDGNQPQHF
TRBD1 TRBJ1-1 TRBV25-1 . TGTGCCAGCAGTGACACCAGGACAGGGGGCACTGAAGCTTTCTTT CASSDTRTGGTEAFF
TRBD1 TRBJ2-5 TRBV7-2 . TGTGCCAGCAGCTTTGGACAGGGGTTAAAGACCCAGTACTTC CASSFGQGLKTQYF
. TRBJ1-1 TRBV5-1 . TGCGCCAGCAGCTTGGCAAGTAGGGCCGGAGGAATGAACACTGAAGCTTTCTTT CASSLASRAGGMNTEAFF
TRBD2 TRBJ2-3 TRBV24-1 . TGTGCCACCAGTGAGGCGGGGGGAGATACGCAGTATTTT CATSEAGGDTQYF
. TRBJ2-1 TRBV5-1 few TGCGCCAGCAGCTTGGCCGTGGAGGGGCCCCTGGGAGAGCAGTTCTTC CASSLAVEGPLGEQFF
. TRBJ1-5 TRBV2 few TGTGCCAGCGAGGGTCAGCGAGACAATCAGCCCCAGCATTTT CASEGQRDNQPQHF
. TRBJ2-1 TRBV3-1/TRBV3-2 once TGTGCCAGCAGCCAAGATCCCGCTAGCTCCTACAATGAGCAGTTCTTC CASSQDPASSYNEQFF
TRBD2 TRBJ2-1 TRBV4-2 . TGTGCCAGCAGCCGCAGACTAGCGGGAGGGCCCGGAGCCAATGAGCAGTTCTTC CASSRRLAGGPGANEQFF
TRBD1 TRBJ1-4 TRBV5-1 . TGCGCCAGCAGCTTGGGAGACAGGGGCGAGGAAAAACTGTTTTTT CASSLGDRGEEKLFF
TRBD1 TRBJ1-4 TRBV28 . TGTGCCAGCAGTTTGCCCCAGGGGGAAGGAACTGAAAAACTGTTTTTT CASSLPQGEGTEKLFF
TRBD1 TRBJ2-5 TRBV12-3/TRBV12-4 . TGTGCCAGCAGCCTGACAGGGGAAGAGACCCAGTACTTC CASSLTGEETQYF
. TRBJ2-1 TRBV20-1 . TGCAGTGCTAGTTTTGGGGAGGCTTACAATGAGCAGTTCTTC CSASFGEAYNEQFF
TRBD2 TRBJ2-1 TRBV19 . TGTGCCAGTAGTATAAGGCTAGCGGGAGGAAATGAGCAGTTCTTC CASSIRLAGGNEQFF
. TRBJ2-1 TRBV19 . TGTGCCAGTAGTATGGGAAGGACACAGGAGCAGTTCTTC CASSMGRTQEQFF
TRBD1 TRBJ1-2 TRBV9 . TGTGCCAGCAGCGTAGACACAGGGGCCTATGGCTACACCTTC CASSVDTGAYGYTF
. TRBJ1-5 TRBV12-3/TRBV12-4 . TGTGCCAGCAGTTTCCTTAATCAGCCCCAGCATTTT CASSFLNQPQHF
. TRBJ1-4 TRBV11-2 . TGTGCCAGCAGCTTAGGACAGGCAGCTGAAAAACTGTTTTTT CASSLGQAAEKLFF
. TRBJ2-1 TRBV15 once TGTGCCACCAGCTGGAGACAGGCGCATCAGCAGTTCTTC CATSWRQAHQQFF
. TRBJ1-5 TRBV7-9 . TGTGCCAGCAGCTTGACAGACGGCAATCAGCCCCAGCATTTT CASSLTDGNQPQHF
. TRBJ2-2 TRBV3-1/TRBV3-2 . TGTGCCAGCAGCCAGCCTAGCGATCACACCGGGGAGCTGTTTTTT CASSQPSDHTGELFF
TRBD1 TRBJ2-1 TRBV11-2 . TGTGCCAGCAGCTTATGGGTAGACAGGGCCCACAATGAGCAGTTCTTC CASSLWVDRAHNEQFF
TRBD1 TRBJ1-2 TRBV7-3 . TGTGCCAGCAGCGGACCACAGGGGGAGGGCTACACCTTC CASSGPQGEGYTF
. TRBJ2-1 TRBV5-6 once TGTGCCAGCAGCTTGGCAGGTGGTGAGCAGTTCTTC CASSLAGGEQFF
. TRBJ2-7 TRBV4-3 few TGCGCCAGCAGCCAAGTGGCTAGCCTACACAGCTCCTACGAGCAGTACTTC CASSQVASLHSSYEQYF
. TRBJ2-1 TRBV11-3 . TGTGCCAGCAGCCCGGGACTCTGGGATGAGCAGTTCTTC CASSPGLWDEQFF
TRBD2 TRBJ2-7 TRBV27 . TGTGCCAGCAGTCGCTTTTGGGTCCCGACTAGCGCCCAGGGGTACGAGCAGTACTTC CASSRFWVPTSAQGYEQYF
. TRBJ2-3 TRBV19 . TGTGCCAGTAGTATCAGTCTAGTCGTCAGAGATACGCAGTATTTT CASSISLVVRDTQYF
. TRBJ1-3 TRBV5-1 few TGCGCCAGCAGCTTGGAAGGGGTCTCTGGAAACACCATATATTTT CASSLEGVSGNTIYF
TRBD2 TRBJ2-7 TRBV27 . TGTGCCAGCAGACCTCTGGGAGCGGGAGGGGCCTACGAGCAGTACTTC CASRPLGAGGAYEQYF
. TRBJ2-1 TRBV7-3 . TGTGCCAGCAGCTACCGGCCGGGAACCTACAATGAGCAGTTCTTC CASSYRPGTYNEQFF
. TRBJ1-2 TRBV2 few TGTGCCAGCAATGAGCGTAGTCCTCTGGATGGCTACACCTTC CASNERSPLDGYTF
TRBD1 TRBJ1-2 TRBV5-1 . TGCGCCAGCAGCTTGGCGGGCAGGGGGGCTCTCTATGGCTACACCTTC CASSLAGRGALYGYTF
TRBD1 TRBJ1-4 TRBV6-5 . TGTGCCAGCAGCAAGTGGGACAGTGAAAAACTGTTTTTT CASSKWDSEKLFF
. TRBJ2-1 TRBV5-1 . TGCGCCAGCAGCTTGGATGCGAGCTCCTACAATGAGCAGTTCTTC CASSLDASSYNEQFF